This T cell receptor beta chain emerged from a study of T cell changes during pregnancy in multiple sclerosis. The assay was immunoSEQ multiplex PCR, and TCRdb's table has in-frame clones only and misses some. The profile shows 30,000 to 50,000 clones, 90% of them singletons. Germline V lookup: CDR1 SGHNT, CDR2 YYREEE (reference sequence). CDR3 length equals 15 residues. The trim removed 2 bases at V and 2 bases at J, leaving 6 bases unmatched. J is TRBJ1-2 and V is TRBV5-4; 7 nucleotides align to TRBD1. This receptor was obtained from a female donor in good health, enrolled as a control in a pregnancy study. This specimen consisted of CD4+ T cells from peripheral blood mononuclear cells, obtained in the first trimester of pregnancy. CDR3 protein: CASSFGIGGNYGYTF. CDR3 in DNA: TGTGCCAGCAGCTTTGGGATAGGGGGCAACTATGGCTACACCTTC.